The 4 T cell receptor beta chains in this list originate from one sample, sequenced in a study of neurological immune-mediated disorders. Time point here: longitudinal time-point 1 (baseline). One entry per CDR3 protein results from TCRdb running MiXCR on the 5' RACE reads. The data hold fewer than 90,000 distinct CDR3 sequences, with roughly 10% observed a single time. Source material: PBMCs. These receptors originate from a man aged 25-45 years in good health.

This clonotype was counted at least ten times. J is TRBJ2-2 and V is TRBV5-6, with TRBD1 identical over 8 bases. Germline V gene data show CDR1 as SGHDT and CDR2 as YYEEEE. CDR3 length: 17 residues. V lost 7 bases and J lost 5; bases outside the gene matches: 16. The CDR3 DNA reads as TGTGCCAGCGCTAAACTCCGGGACAGGCTAGGGACCGGGGAGCTGTTTTTT. This gives the protein CASAKLRDRLGTGELFF.

This clonotype was seen repeatedly, ten times or more. This chain joins TRBV7-9 and TRBJ2-1; D gene unclear. V was trimmed by 7 bases and J by 0 bases, leaving 16 bases between them. Germline V gives CDR1 SEHNR, CDR2 FQNEAQ (reference sequence). The length of the CDR3 is 16 residues. CDR3 sequence reads: CASNALTPFSYNEQFF. CDR3 nucleotide sequence: TGTGCCAGCAACGCCTTAACCCCCTTCTCCTACAATGAGCAGTTCTTC.

Ten or more counts support this clonotype. The J gene is TRBJ1-1, the V gene TRBV7-8, with unresolved D. The CDR3 totals 16 residues. Germline values: CDR1 SGHVS, CDR2 FQNEAQ. With 1 base removed from V and 0 bases from J, the gap between germline ends came to 12 bases. The CDR3 loop reads CASSLGLPDMNTEAFF. DNA of the CDR3: TGTGCCAGCAGCTTAGGGCTGCCCGATATGAACACTGAAGCTTTCTTT. Supplemented by reference TRBV7-8 and TRBJ1-1, the full variable domain reads GAGVSQSPRYKVAKRGQDVALRCDPISGHVSLFWYQQALGQGPEFLTYFQNEAQLDKSGLPSDRFFAERPEGSVSTLKIQRTQQEDSAVYLCASSLGLPDMNTEAFFGQGTRLTVV.

There are many counts of this clonotype. This chain joins TRBV15 and TRBJ1-5, with TRBD1 matching 9 bases. The germline V gene has CDR1 LNHNV and CDR2 YYDKDF (reference sequence). CDR3 length: 12 residues. The trim removed 11 bases at V and 4 bases at J, leaving 3 bases unmatched. CDR3 nucleotides: TGTGCCTCCGGACAGGGGAATCAGCCCCAGCATTTT. It specifies CASGQGNQPQHF.